Presented here are 14 T cell receptor beta chains from one specimen sequenced in a study of T cells after yellow fever vaccination. TCRdb re-called the 5' RACE reads through MiXCR, storing one row per CDR3 protein. This table has about 57,000 distinct CDR3 sequences, about 7.8% appearing once. The material was CD8+ T cells sorted from PBMCs, obtained 15 days after the yellow fever booster vaccination. These receptors were taken from a man younger than 45 who received the YFV17D yellow fever vaccine.

This clonotype was detected a few times. V and J are TRBV20-1 and TRBJ2-1; TRBD2 agrees at 12 bases. The CDR3 contains 20 residues. The germline V gene encodes CDR1 DFQATT and CDR2 SNEGSKA (reference sequence). The trim removed 3 bases at V and 3 bases at J, leaving 18 bases unmatched. The CDR3 sequence: CSASGTSGSLSYSVYNEQFF. CDR3 coding DNA: TGCAGTGCTAGCGGGACTAGCGGGTCCCTGTCCTACAGTGTCTACAATGAGCAGTTCTTC.

This clonotype showed up many times. V and J are TRBV5-1 and TRBJ2-7; possibly TRBD2 for D (5 bases). V was clipped by 2 bases and J by 5 bases, with 11 bases between them. Germline CDR1 SGHRS, CDR2 YFSETQ. This CDR3 has 13 residues. CDR3 sequence: CASSFPGMDEQYF. In DNA form, the CDR3 reads TGCGCCAGCAGCTTCCCGGGGATGGACGAGCAGTACTTC.

This clonotype was recorded many times. V is TRBV7-9 and J is TRBJ2-1, with D perhaps matching TRBD2 (6 bases). The CDR3 has 13 amino acids. CDR1 and CDR2 from the germline V gene are SEHNR and FQNEAQ (reference sequence). The V and J ends lost 8 bases and 2 bases respectively, with 10 bases between them. The CDR3 protein is CASRWRAYNEQFF. CDR3 sequence (DNA): TGTGCCAGCCGATGGAGGGCCTACAATGAGCAGTTCTTC. Drawing the rest from reference TRBV7-9 and TRBJ2-1, the complete variable domain is DTGVSQNPRHKITKRGQNVTFRCDPISEHNRLYWYRQTLGQGPEFLTYFQNEAQLEKSRLLSDRFSAERPKGSFSTLEIQRTEQGDSAMYLCASRWRAYNEQFFGPGTRLTVL.

The chain combines TRBV20-1 with TRBJ1-1, with 9 bases that match TRBD1. Germline CDR1 DFQATT, CDR2 SNEGSKA (reference sequence). This CDR3 region has 14 residues. V was pared by 5 bases and J by 4 bases, with 8 bases of the junction left unmatched. The CDR3 bases are TGCAGTGCTCGAAGGGACAGGGACGGCACTGAAGCTTTCTTT. It encodes CSARRDRDGTEAFF.

This clonotype has ten or more counts. The genes are TRBV6-2 or TRBV6-3 and TRBJ2-7; the D is unclear. Germline assignment: CDR1 MNHEY and CDR2 SVGEGT. This CDR3 spans 14 amino acids. Trimming pared 0 bases from V and 3 bases from J, leaving 9 bases between. The CDR3 loop is CASSYSTASYEQYF. CDR3 sequence (DNA): TGTGCCAGCAGTTACTCAACAGCCAGCTACGAGCAGTACTTC.

V usage is TRBV12-5 and J usage is TRBJ2-7, with D unclear. Trimming left V 7 bases short and J 3 bases short, with 16 bases between. The CDR3 contains 14 residues. CDR1 is LGHNT and CDR2 is FRNRAP in the germline V gene. As DNA, the CDR3 is TGTGCTAGTGCGGTGGATGGTATTCACTACGAGCAGTACTTC. It codes for CASAVDGIHYEQYF.

This clonotype has a count of ten or more. The chain has TRBV4-3 and TRBJ2-7; TRBD1 matches 7 bases. The CDR3 is made up of 15 amino acids. V was clipped by 5 bases and J by 0 bases; unmatched bases: 7. Germline CDR1 reads LGHNA; CDR2 reads YSLEER. The CDR3 spells CASSKQTGSSYEQYF. In DNA form, the CDR3 reads TGCGCCAGCAGCAAACAGACAGGGAGCTCCTACGAGCAGTACTTC.

This clonotype was seen many times. The rearrangement joins TRBV7-9 to TRBJ2-1; 9 nucleotides match TRBD2. With V trimmed by 2 bases and J by 3 bases, 5 bases remained unmatched. The germline gives CDR1 SEHNR, CDR2 FQNEAQ (reference sequence). This CDR3 spans 16 amino acids. The CDR3 nucleotides are TGTGCCAGCAGCTTACGGGCGGGAGGGGGCTACAATGAGCAGTTCTTC. Translated, it gives CASSLRAGGGYNEQFF.

Ten or more counts support this clonotype. V and J are TRBV11-2 and TRBJ2-3, with D unresolved. V was cut by 0 bases and J by 6 bases, with 10 bases left in between. The CDR3 consists of 14 residues. CDR1 and CDR2 (germline): SGHAT, FQNNGV. CDR3 nucleotide sequence: TGTGCCAGCAGCTTAGATCCTCAGGACGATACGCAGTATTTT. It codes for CASSLDPQDDTQYF.

Ten or more counts support this clonotype. V usage is TRBV4-3 and J usage is TRBJ1-5; 7 bases are shared with TRBD1. The V gene's germline CDR1 is LGHNA and CDR2 YSLEER. V lost 4 bases, J lost 3 bases, and 9 bases stayed unmatched. CDR3 length: 16 amino acids. CDR3 nucleotide sequence: TGCGCCAGCAGCCCTGACAGGGCTTACCACAATCAGCCCCAGCATTTT. It specifies CASSPDRAYHNQPQHF.

This clonotype was seen many times. The rearrangement links TRBV7-9 to TRBJ1-1, with D hard to call. Per germline, CDR1 SEHNR and CDR2 FQNEAQ (reference sequence). V was trimmed by 2 bases and J by 1 base, leaving 8 bases between them. There are 14 residues in the CDR3. The chain's CDR3 is CASSLLYPNTEAFF. The CDR3 DNA is TGTGCCAGCAGCTTATTGTATCCGAACACTGAAGCTTTCTTT.

The sample holds many counts of this clonotype. The chain couples TRBV6-5 to TRBJ2-5; D is perhaps TRBD1 (6 bases). The CDR3 length is 14 residues. The ends were cut back, 0 bases at V and 5 bases at J, with 10 bases in the middle. Looked up from germline, CDR1 is MNHEY and CDR2 is SVGAGI. CDR3 residues: CASSYSGALETQYF. CDR3 DNA: TGTGCCAGCAGTTACTCGGGGGCTCTGGAGACCCAGTACTTC.

This clonotype was recorded at least ten times. The chain uses TRBV7-9 and TRBJ2-5, with TRBD2 identical over 8 bases. CDR1 and CDR2 from the germline V gene are SEHNR and FQNEAQ (reference sequence). Trimming cost V 4 bases and J 3 bases; bases outside gene matches: 7. CDR3 size: 15 residues. The CDR3 DNA reads as TGTGCCAGCAGCTCAACAGGGACTAGAGAAGAGACCCAGTACTTC. It specifies CASSSTGTREETQYF.

This clonotype has a count of ten or more. The chain is built from TRBV9 and TRBJ2-1, with TRBD2 matching 8 bases. Germline trimming cut 4 bases from V and 7 bases from J; bases unmatched to any gene: 10. This CDR3 contains 15 residues. CDR1 and CDR2 (germline): SGDLS, YYNGEE. The CDR3 sequence: CASSSLAGSGNEQFF. In DNA form, the CDR3 reads TGTGCCAGCAGCTCCTTAGCGGGATCGGGGAATGAGCAGTTCTTC.